A single sample gave rise to the 18 T cell receptor beta chains below, sequenced in a study of beta chain features in type 1 diabetes. Of the isolated RNA, all was reverse transcribed, and so the sequenced material was expressed TCRB transcripts. Sequencing was performed with immunoSEQ multiplex PCR; in TCRdb, only in-frame clones are kept and a portion is missing. This table holds some 250,000 clones, 25% to 30% found once. Input material: central memory CD4+ T cells from blood. The receptors come from a man aged 30 to 39 in good health.

This clone was counted once. The chain employs TRBV6-5 and TRBJ1-2, with D perhaps TRBD1 (5 bases). Germline CDR1 reads MNHEY; CDR2 reads SVGAGI. The CDR3 runs 15 residues. V lost 0 bases and J lost 6, with 14 bases in between. CDR3 protein: CASSYSTGRPNGYTF. CDR3 DNA: TGTGCCAGCAGTTACTCAACGGGACGCCCGAATGGCTACACCTTC.

The V and J genes are TRBV28 and TRBJ2-7; D is perhaps TRBD1 (6 bases). Trimming took 6 bases from V and 6 from J, leaving 12 bases between them. The germline gives CDR1 MDHEN, CDR2 SYDVKM. The length of the CDR3 is 12 residues. The CDR3 region is CASRGTSAEQYF. Written as DNA, the CDR3 is TGTGCCAGCAGAGGGACATCGGCCGAGCAGTACTTC.

This CDR3 is CASRGLVTISNTQYF. In DNA, the CDR3 is TGTGCCAGCAGGGGACTAGTCACTATTTCGAATACGCAGTATTTT. This chain uses TRBV27 with TRBJ2-3; TRBD2 matches 8 bases. The germline CDR1 and CDR2 sequences are MNHEY and SMNVEV (reference sequence). CDR3 length: 15 amino acids. The V gene end was trimmed by 6 bases and the J gene end by 7 bases; junction bases not matched to a gene: 12.

Points on this clone: This same CDR3 is encoded by further DNA sequences in the sample. The V and J genes are TRBV7-9 and TRBJ2-2; D gene ambiguous. CDR3 size: 15 residues. Germline CDR1 is SEHNR and CDR2 is FQNEAQ (reference sequence). V was shortened by 4 bases and J by 3 bases, with 12 bases between the two germline ends. The CDR3 is CASSSITPDTGELFF. The CDR3 nucleotides are TGTGCCAGCAGCTCGATTACACCCGACACCGGGGAGCTGTTTTTT.

In its sample, this clone was seen many times. The chain is built from TRBV30 and TRBJ2-1; the match to TRBD2 covers 13 bases. Looked up from germline, CDR1 is GTSNPN and CDR2 is SVGIG (reference sequence). V shed 2 bases, J shed 2 bases, and the junction held 9 bases outside the gene matches. The CDR3 runs to 18 residues. In DNA form, the CDR3 reads TGTGCCTGGAGTCCTTTTGAGACTAGCGGGAGGACCTACAATGAGCAGTTCTTC. It encodes CAWSPFETSGRTYNEQFF.

This clone was seen only a few times. The DNA of the CDR3 is TGTGCCAGCAGAGGCGACACCCGGGCCAACTATGGCTACACCTTC. Amino acid sequence: CASRGDTRANYGYTF. The chain has TRBV2 and TRBJ1-2; D gene unclear. With 6 bases removed from V and 2 bases from J, the gap between germline ends came to 16 bases. The CDR3 sequence is 15 residues long. Germline V lookup: CDR1 SNHLY, CDR2 FYNNEI.

This clone was observed a few times. The J gene is TRBJ2-6, the V gene TRBV11-3, with D unclear. Trimming pared 6 bases from V and 0 bases from J, leaving 6 bases between. Germline V gene sequence: CDR1 SGHNT, CDR2 YENEEA. CDR3 length: 14 amino acids. CDR3 loop: CASSPGSGANVLTF. In nucleotides, the CDR3 is TGTGCCAGCAGTCCAGGCTCTGGGGCCAACGTCCTGACTTTC.

This clone was seen more than once but under ten times. This rearrangement joins TRBV5-1 to TRBJ2-5; D not certain. The CDR3 is 13 residues long. CDR1 SGHRS and CDR2 YFSETQ come from the germline V gene. V was trimmed by 0 bases and J by 2 bases, leaving 5 bases between them. CDR3 loop: CASSLARQETQYF. For the CDR3, the DNA is TGCGCCAGCAGCTTGGCTCGGCAAGAGACCCAGTACTTC.

This clone was counted a few times. This chain joins TRBV5-1 and TRBJ1-1, with D possibly matching TRBD1 (6 bases). CDR1 and CDR2 (germline): SGHRS, YFSETQ. The CDR3 sequence is 13 residues long. Trimming stripped 1 base from V and 3 bases from J, with 7 bases between. The CDR3 spells CASSLSGDTEAFF. In DNA form, the CDR3 reads TGCGCCAGCAGCTTGTCAGGGGACACTGAAGCTTTCTTT.

This rearrangement joins TRBV30 to TRBJ1-2; the match to TRBD1 covers 9 bases. The CDR3 is 14 amino acids. Germline V gene data show CDR1 as GTSNPN and CDR2 as SVGIG (reference sequence). V shed 3 bases and J 4 bases; nucleotides not matched to a gene: 6. The CDR3 DNA follows: TGTGCCTGGAGGGGGACAGGGCATACCTATGGCTACACCTTC. Its protein product is CAWRGTGHTYGYTF.

This chain links TRBV7-7 with TRBJ2-1, with D hard to call. Germline-derived CDR1 and CDR2 are SSHAT and FNYEAQ (reference sequence). The CDR3 is 14 amino acids. The V and J ends lost 2 bases and 0 bases respectively, with 5 bases between them. Here the CDR3 DNA reads TGTGCCAGCAGCTTATCCAGCTCCTACAATGAGCAGTTCTTC. Its translation: CASSLSSSYNEQFF.

The chain recombines TRBV7-2 with TRBJ1-2; D is unclear. This CDR3 contains 16 residues. Germline V gives CDR1 SGHTA, CDR2 FQGNSA. Trimming cost V 2 bases and J 0 bases, with 13 bases left between them. This chain's CDR3 is CASSLNSVLSNYGYTF. Here the CDR3 DNA reads TGTGCCAGCAGCTTAAATAGTGTCCTATCTAACTATGGCTACACCTTC.

This clone has just a few counts. The J gene is TRBJ2-3, the V gene TRBV18, with a possible D match to TRBD2 (5 bases). Trimming stripped 2 bases from V and 1 base from J, with 16 bases between. The CDR3 is made up of 17 amino acids. CDR1 is KGHSH and CDR2 is LQKENI in the germline V gene. The CDR3 reads CASSPVSDWWGTDTQYF. The CDR3 coding sequence is TGTGCCAGCTCACCAGTCTCGGACTGGTGGGGCACAGATACGCAGTATTTT. Full variable domain (remainder filled in from reference TRBV18 and TRBJ2-3): NAGVMQNPRHLVRRRGQEARLRCSPMKGHSHVYWYRQLPEEGLKFMVYLQKENIIDESGMPKERFSAEFPKEGPSILRIQQVVRGDSAAYFCASSPVSDWWGTDTQYFGPGTRLTVL.

The chain joins TRBV20-1 to TRBJ1-5; D may be TRBD1 (5 bases). There are 11 residues in the CDR3. V dropped 6 bases and J dropped 7 bases, with 10 bases sitting between them. Germline V lookup: CDR1 DFQATT, CDR2 SNEGSKA (reference sequence). In DNA form, the CDR3 reads TGCAGTGCAAGCGGGGACCAGCCCCAGCATTTT. This gives the protein CSASGDQPQHF.

The chain is built from TRBV10-3 and TRBJ2-3; 9 bases are shared with TRBD1. V lost 9 bases, J lost 5 bases, and 9 bases stayed unmatched. Germline lookup yields CDR1 ENHRY and CDR2 SYGVKD. The CDR3 contains 14 residues. The CDR3 region has the DNA TGTGCCATTAAACCCGGGACAGGGAGAGATACGCAGTATTTT. Translating it yields CAIKPGTGRDTQYF.

V usage is TRBV2 and J usage is TRBJ2-1, with D hard to call. Trimming pared 3 bases from V and 0 bases from J, leaving 12 bases between. Germline CDR1 is SNHLY and CDR2 is FYNNEI. The CDR3 totals 16 residues. The CDR3 DNA follows: TGTGCCAGCAGTGACATTACTTCGAGCTCCTACAATGAGCAGTTCTTC. It translates to CASSDITSSSYNEQFF.

This clone was seen repeatedly, ten times or more. J is TRBJ2-3 and V is TRBV28, with D possibly matching TRBD2 (6 bases). V lost 5 bases to trimming and J lost 8 bases, with 8 bases between them. Germline loops: CDR1 MDHEN, CDR2 SYDVKM. CDR3 size: 11 residues. DNA for the CDR3: TGTGCCAGCAGTCGCGGGACTACGCAGTATTTT. Residues: CASSRGTTQYF.

V usage is TRBV30 and J usage is TRBJ2-7, with no clear D. The germline V gene has CDR1 GTSNPN and CDR2 SVGIG (reference sequence). This CDR3 spans 15 amino acids. Trimming removed 4 bases from V and 6 bases from J, with 22 bases in between. The CDR3 DNA is TGTGCCTGGACCAGAGGCGGATCCCCTCCTGGCGAGCAGTACTTC. Translation: CAWTRGGSPPGEQYF. The complete variable domain, with remaining parts taken from reference TRBV30 and TRBJ2-7, reads SQTIHQWPATLVQPVGSPLSLECTVEGTSNPNLYWYRQAAGRGLQLLFYSVGIGQISSEVPQNLSASRPQDRQFILSSKKLLLSDSGFYLCAWTRGGSPPGEQYFGPGTRLTVT.